This TCR beta chain comes out of a study of blood T cell repertoires in COVID-19. As for the study in general: Nucleic acid was either cDNA or gDNA, and it came from T cells, B-cell-depleted T cells, or PBMCs.

Using immunoSEQ multiplex PCR, the repertoire was profiled, and TCRdb retains in-frame clones only, with some absent. The table lists roughly 430,000 clones, around 90% of them singletons, with approximately 2% in the top ten. Trimming cost V 5 bases and J 2 bases; bases outside gene matches: 4. The CDR3 has 14 amino acids. CDR1 and CDR2 (germline): MGHRA, YSYEKL. Participants came from about 23 US areas, aged roughly 18 to 95 years. The specimen sequenced was PBMCs or T cells enriched from blood (not recorded which). The chain carries TRBV4-1 and TRBJ1-1; 8 positions agree with TRBD1. This sequence originates from a woman aged 40 to 55 with acute COVID-19. CDR3 nucleotides: TGCGCCAGCAGCAACGGACAGGGAAACACTGAAGCTTTCTTT. Residues: CASSNGQGNTEAFF.